This T cell receptor (beta chain) is from a study of blood T cell repertoires in COVID-19. Whole-study context: COVID-19 samples from acute and convalescent phases originated in the United States, Italy and Spain. The cDNA or gDNA used as material had been derived from T cells, B-cell-depleted T cells, or PBMCs.

In the original analysis: The authors estimated nucleated cell counts from reference gene primer amplification. This table comes from immunoSEQ multiplex PCR, and its TCRdb copy is limited to in-frame clones, with some not included. V and J calls and clone size follow that table, whereas D and trimming were derived from the DNA. This sample has some 220,000 clones; around four fifths occur once, and the top ten carry roughly 20%. Germline V CDR1 and CDR2: WNHNN, SYGVQD (reference sequence). The junction had 11 bases not matched to a gene; V was cut back by 6 bases and J by 2 bases. The CDR3 has 17 residues.

Sequencing was done on a sample of peripheral blood. The source of this sequence is an elderly woman with active or convalescent COVID-19. This rearrangement joins TRBV10-1 to TRBJ2-3; 10 bases map to TRBD2. Here the CDR3 reads CASRRNLSGGLTDTQYF. The CDR3 DNA is TGCGCCAGCAGGCGGAACCTTAGCGGGGGGCTCACAGATACGCAGTATTTT.